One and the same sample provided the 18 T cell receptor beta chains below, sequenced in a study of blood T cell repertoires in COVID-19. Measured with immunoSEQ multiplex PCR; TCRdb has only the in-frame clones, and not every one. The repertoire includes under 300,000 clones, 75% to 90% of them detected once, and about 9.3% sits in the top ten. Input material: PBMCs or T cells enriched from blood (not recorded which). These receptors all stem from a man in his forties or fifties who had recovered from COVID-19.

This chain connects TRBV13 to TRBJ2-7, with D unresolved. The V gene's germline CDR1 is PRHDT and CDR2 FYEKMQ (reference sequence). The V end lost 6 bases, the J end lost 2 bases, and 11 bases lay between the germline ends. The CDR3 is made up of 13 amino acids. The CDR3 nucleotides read TGTGCCAGCAGTCATAGAAGCGCCTACGAGCAGTACTTC. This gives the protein CASSHRSAYEQYF.

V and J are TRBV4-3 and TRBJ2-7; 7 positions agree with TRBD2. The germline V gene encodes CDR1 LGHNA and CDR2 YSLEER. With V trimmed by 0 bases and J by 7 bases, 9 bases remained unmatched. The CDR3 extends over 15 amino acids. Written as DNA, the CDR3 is TGCGCCAGCAGCCAAGAAGGAGCGGGACCCGGGGAGCAGTACTTC. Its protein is CASSQEGAGPGEQYF.

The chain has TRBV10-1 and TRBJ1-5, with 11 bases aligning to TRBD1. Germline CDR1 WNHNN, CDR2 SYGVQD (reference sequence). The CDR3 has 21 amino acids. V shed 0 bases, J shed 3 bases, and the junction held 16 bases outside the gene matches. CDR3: CASSESRDRGTNRYVNQPQHF. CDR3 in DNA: TGCGCCAGCAGTGAGTCCCGGGACAGGGGGACCAATCGGTATGTCAATCAGCCCCAGCATTTT.

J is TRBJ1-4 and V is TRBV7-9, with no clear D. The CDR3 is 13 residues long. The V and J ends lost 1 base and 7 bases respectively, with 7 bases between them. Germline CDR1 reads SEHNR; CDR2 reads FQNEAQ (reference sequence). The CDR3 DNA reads TGTGCCAGCAGCTTAGAGTTTAGTGAAAAACTGTTTTTT. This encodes CASSLEFSEKLFF.

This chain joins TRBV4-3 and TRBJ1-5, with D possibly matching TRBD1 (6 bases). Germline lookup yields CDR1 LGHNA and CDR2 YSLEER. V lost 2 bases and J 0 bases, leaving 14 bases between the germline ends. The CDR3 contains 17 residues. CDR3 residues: CASSQSPTGDSNQPQHF. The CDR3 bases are TGCGCCAGCAGCCAAAGTCCGACAGGCGATAGCAATCAGCCCCAGCATTTT.

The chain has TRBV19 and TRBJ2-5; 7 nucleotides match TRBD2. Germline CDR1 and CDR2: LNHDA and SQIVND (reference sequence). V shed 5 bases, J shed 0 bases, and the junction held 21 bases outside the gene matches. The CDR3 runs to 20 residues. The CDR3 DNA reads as TGTGCCAGTAGTCCCCTCACTAGCGCAGAGTCCCCCGTGGACCAAGAGACCCAGTACTTC. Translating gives CASSPLTSAESPVDQETQYF.

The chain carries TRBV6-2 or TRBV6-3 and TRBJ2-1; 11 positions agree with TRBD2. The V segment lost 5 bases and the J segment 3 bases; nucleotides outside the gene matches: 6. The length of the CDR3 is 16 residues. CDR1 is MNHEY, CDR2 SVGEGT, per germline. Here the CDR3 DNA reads TGTGCCAGCAGTAAAATAGCGGGAGGGATCTACAATGAGCAGTTCTTC. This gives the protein CASSKIAGGIYNEQFF.

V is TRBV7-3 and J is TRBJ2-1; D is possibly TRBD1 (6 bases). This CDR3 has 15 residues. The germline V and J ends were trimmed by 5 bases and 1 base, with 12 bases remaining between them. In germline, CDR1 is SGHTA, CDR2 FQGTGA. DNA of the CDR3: TGTGCCAGCAGCCCACAGGGATATTCCTACAATGAGCAGTTCTTC. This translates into CASSPQGYSYNEQFF.

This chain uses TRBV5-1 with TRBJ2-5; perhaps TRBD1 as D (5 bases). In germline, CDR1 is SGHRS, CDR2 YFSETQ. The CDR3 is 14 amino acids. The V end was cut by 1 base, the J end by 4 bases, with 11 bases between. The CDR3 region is CASSLSQGRETQYF. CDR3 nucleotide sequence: TGCGCCAGCAGCTTGTCGCAGGGTAGAGAGACCCAGTACTTC.

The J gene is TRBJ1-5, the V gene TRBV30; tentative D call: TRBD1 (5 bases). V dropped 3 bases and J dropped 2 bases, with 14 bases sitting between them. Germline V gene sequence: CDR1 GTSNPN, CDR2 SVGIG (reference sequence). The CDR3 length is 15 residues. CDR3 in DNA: TGTGCCTGGAGGGACCGCTTAGGGGGCAATCAGCCCCAGCATTTT. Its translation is CAWRDRLGGNQPQHF.

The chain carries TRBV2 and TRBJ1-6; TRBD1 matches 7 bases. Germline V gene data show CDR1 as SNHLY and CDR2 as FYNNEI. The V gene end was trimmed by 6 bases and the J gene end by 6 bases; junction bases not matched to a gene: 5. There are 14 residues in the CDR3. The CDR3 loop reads CASRARDSNSPLHF. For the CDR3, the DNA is TGTGCCAGCAGGGCCCGGGACAGTAATTCACCCCTCCACTTT.

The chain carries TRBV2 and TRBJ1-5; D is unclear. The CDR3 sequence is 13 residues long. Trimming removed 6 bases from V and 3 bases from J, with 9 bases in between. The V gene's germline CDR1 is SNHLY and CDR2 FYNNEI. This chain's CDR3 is CASRLSPNQPQHF. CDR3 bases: TGTGCCAGCAGACTTTCTCCCAATCAGCCCCAGCATTTT. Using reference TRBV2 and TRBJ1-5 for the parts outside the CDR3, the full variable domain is EPEVTQTPSHQVTQMGQEVILRCVPISNHLYFYWYRQILGQKVEFLVSFYNNEISEKSEIFDDQFSVERPDGSNFTLKIRSTKLEDSAMYFCASRLSPNQPQHFGDGTRLSIL.

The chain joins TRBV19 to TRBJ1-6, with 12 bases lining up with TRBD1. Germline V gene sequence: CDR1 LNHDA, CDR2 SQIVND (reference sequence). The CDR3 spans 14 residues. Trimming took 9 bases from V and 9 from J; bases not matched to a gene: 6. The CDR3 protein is CASTGTGGLSPLHF. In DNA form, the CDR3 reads TGTGCCAGCACCGGGACAGGGGGCCTTTCACCCCTCCACTTT.

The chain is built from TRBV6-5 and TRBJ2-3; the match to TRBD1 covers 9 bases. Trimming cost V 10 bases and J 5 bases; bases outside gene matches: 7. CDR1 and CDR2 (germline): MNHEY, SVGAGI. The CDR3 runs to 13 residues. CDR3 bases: TGTGCCACCGGAAGACAGGGGGGAGATACGCAGTATTTT. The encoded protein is CATGRQGGDTQYF.

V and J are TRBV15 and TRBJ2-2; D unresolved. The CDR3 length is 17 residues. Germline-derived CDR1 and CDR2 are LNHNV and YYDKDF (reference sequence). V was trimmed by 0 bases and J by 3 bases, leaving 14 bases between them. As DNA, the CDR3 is TGTGCCACCAGCAGAGATAAGAACAGCTTCTACACCGGGGAGCTGTTTTTT. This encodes CATSRDKNSFYTGELFF.

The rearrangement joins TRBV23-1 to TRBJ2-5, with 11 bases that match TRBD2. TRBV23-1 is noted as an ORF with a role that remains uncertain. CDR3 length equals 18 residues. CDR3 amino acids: CGLLSGLAGGSDQETQYF. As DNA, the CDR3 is TGCGGACTCCTAAGCGGGCTAGCGGGGGGATCAGACCAAGAGACCCAGTACTTC.

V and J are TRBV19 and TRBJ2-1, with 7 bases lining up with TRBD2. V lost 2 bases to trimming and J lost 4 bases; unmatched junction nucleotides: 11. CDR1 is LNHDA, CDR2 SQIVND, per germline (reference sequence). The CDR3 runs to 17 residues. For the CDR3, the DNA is TGTGCCAGTAGTATAACCCGGGCCAGCGGGGTTTACAATGAGCAGTTCTTC. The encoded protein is CASSITRASGVYNEQFF.

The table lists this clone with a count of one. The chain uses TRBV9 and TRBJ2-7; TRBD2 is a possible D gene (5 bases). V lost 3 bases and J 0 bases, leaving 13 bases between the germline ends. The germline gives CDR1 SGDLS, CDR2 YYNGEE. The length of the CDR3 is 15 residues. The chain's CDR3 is CASSATGYNSYEQYF. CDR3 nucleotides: TGTGCCAGCAGCGCCACGGGATATAACTCCTACGAGCAGTACTTC.